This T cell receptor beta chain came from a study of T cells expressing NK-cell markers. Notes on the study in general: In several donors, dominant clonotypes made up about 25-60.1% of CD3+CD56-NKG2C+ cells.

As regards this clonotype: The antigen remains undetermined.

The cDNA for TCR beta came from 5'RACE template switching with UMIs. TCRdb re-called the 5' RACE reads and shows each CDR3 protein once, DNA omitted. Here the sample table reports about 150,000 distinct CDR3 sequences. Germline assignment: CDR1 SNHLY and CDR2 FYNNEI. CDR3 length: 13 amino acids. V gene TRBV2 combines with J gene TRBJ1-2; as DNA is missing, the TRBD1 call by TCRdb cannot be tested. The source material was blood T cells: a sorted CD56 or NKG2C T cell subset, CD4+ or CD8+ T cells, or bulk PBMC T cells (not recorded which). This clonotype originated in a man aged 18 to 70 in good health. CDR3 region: CASSERDRDGYTF.